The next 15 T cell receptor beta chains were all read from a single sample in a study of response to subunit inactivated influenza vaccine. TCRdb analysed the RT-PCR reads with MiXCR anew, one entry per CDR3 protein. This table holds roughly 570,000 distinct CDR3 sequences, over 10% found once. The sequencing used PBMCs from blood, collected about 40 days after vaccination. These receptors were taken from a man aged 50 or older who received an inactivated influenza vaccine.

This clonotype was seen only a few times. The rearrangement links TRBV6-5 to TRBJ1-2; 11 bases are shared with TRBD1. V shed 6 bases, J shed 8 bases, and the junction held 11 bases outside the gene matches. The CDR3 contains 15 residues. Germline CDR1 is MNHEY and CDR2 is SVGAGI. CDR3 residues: CASRYRGQGGEGYTF. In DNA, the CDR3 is TGTGCCAGCAGATATAGGGGACAGGGGGGTGAAGGCTACACCTTC.

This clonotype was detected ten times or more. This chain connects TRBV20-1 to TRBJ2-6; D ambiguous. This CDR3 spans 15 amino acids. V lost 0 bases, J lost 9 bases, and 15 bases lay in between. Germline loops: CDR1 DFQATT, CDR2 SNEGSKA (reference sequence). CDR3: CSARDRAGLVNVLTF. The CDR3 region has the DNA TGCAGTGCTAGAGATCGGGCAGGCCTCGTCAACGTCCTGACTTTC.

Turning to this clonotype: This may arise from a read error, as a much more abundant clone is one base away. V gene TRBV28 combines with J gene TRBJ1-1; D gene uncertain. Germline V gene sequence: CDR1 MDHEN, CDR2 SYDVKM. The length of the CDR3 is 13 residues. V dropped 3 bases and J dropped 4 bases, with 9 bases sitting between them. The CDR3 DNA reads TGTGCCAGCAGTTTCATCCGGAGCACTGAAGCTTTCTTT. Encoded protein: CASSFIRSTEAFF.

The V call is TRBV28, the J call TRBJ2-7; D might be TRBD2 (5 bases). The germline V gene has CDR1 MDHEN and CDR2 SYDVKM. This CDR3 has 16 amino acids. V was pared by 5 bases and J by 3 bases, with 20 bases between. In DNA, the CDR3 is TGTGCCAGCAGTCCCGAGTTGGGAGTCAAAGGCTACGAGCAGTACTTC. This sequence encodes CASSPELGVKGYEQYF.

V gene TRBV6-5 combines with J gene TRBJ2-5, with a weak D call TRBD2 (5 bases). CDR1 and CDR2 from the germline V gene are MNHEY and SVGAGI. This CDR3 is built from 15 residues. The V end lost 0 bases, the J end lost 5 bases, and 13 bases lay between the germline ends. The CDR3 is CASSYSQPSFETQYF. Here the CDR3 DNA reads TGTGCCAGCAGTTACTCCCAGCCTAGCTTCGAGACCCAGTACTTC.

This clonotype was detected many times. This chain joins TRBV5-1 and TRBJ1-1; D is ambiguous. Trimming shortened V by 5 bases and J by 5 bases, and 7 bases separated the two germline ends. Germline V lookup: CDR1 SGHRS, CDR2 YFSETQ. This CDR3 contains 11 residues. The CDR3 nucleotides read TGCGCCAGCAGAGGTGAAACTGAAGCTTTCTTT. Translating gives CASRGETEAFF.

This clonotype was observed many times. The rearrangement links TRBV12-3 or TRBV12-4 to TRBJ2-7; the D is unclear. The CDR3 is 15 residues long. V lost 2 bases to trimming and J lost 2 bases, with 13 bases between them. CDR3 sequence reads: CASSLRGPRTYEQYF. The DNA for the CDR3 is TGTGCCAGCAGTTTACGTGGACCCCGAACCTACGAGCAGTACTTC.

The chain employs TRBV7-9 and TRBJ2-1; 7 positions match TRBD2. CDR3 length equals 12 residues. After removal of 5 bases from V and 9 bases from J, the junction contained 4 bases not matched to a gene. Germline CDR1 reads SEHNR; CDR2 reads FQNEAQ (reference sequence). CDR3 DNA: TGTGCCAGCAGCCGGGACTACCGTGAGCAGTTCTTC. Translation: CASSRDYREQFF. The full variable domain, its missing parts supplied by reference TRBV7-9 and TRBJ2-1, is DTGVSQNPRHKITKRGQNVTFRCDPISEHNRLYWYRQTLGQGPEFLTYFQNEAQLEKSRLLSDRFSAERPKGSFSTLEIQRTEQGDSAMYLCASSRDYREQFFGPGTRLTVL.

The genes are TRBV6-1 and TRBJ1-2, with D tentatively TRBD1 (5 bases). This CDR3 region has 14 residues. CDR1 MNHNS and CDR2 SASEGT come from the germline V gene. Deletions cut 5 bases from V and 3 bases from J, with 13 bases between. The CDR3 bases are TGTGCCAGCAGTAAAAGGACGGGGGACTATGGCTACACCTTC. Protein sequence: CASSKRTGDYGYTF.

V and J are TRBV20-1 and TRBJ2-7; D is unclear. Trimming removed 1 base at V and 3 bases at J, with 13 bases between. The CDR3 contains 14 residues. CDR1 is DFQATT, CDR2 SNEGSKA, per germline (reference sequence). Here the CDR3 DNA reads TGCAGTGCTAGAGCCCCGAGATCCCACTACGAGCAGTACTTC. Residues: CSARAPRSHYEQYF.

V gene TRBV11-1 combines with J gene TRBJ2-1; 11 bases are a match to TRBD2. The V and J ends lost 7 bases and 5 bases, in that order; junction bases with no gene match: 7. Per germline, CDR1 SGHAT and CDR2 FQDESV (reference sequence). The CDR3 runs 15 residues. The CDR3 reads CASNQLAGDNNEQFF. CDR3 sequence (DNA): TGTGCCAGCAACCAACTAGCGGGAGATAACAATGAGCAGTTCTTC.

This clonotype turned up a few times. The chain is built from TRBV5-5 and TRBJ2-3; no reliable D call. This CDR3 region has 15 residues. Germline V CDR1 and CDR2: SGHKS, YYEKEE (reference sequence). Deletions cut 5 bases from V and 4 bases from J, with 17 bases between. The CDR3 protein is CASSYRTGGADTQYF. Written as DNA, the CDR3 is TGTGCCAGCAGTTATCGTACCGGCGGAGCAGATACGCAGTATTTT.

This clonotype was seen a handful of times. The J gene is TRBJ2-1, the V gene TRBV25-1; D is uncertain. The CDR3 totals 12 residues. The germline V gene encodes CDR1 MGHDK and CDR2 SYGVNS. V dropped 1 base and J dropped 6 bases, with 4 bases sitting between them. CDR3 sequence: CASSEFGNEQFF. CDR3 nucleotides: TGTGCCAGCAGTGAATTTGGCAATGAGCAGTTCTTC.

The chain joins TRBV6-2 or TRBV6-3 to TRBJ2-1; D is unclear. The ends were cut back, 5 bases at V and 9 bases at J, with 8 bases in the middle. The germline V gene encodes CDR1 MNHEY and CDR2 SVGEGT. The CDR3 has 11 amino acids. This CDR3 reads CASSPLFEQFF. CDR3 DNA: TGTGCCAGCAGTCCCTTGTTTGAGCAGTTCTTC.

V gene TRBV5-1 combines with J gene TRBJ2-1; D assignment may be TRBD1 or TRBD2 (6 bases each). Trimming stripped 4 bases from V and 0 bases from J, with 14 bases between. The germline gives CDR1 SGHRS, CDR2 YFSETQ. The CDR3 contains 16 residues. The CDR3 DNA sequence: TGCGCCAGCAGCCCGGGGGCGGGAAACTCCTACAATGAGCAGTTCTTC. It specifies CASSPGAGNSYNEQFF.